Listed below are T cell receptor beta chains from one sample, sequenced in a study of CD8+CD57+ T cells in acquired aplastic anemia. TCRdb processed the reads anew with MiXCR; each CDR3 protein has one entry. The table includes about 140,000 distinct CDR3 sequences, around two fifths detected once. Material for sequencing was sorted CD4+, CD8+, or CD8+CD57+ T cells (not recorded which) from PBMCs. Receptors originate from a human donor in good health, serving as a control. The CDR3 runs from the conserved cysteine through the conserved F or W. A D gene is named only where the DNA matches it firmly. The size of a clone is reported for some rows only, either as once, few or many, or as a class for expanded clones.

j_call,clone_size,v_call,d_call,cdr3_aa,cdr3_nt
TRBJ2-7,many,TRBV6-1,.,CASSEGGAPYEQYF,TGTGCCAGCAGTGAGGGCGGGGCACCCTACGAGCAGTACTTC
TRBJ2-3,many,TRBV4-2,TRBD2,CASSQALAGTTDTQYF,TGTGCCAGCAGCCAAGCCCTAGCGGGGACCACAGATACGCAGTATTTT
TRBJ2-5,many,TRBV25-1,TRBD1,CASSPGTGYLETQYF,TGTGCCAGCAGTCCCGGGACAGGCTACTTGGAGACCCAGTACTTC
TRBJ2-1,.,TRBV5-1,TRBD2,CASSLQLATSYNEQFF,TGCGCCAGCAGCTTGCAACTAGCGACTTCCTACAATGAGCAGTTCTTC
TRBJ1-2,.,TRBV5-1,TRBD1,CASSPGQGPYGYTF,TGCGCCAGCAGTCCAGGACAGGGACCCTATGGCTACACCTTC
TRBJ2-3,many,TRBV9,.,CASSVESYGGKTDTQYF,TGTGCCAGCAGCGTAGAATCCTATGGCGGGAAAACAGATACGCAGTATTTT
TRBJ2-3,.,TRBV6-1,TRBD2,CASSPKLAGAGDTQYF,TGTGCCAGCAGCCCCAAACTAGCGGGAGCGGGTGATACGCAGTATTTT
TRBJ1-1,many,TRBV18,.,CASSGNSGGTEAFF,TGTGCCAGCTCAGGAAACAGCGGAGGCACTGAAGCTTTCTTT
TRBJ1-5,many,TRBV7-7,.,CASSLVAGCGYQPQHF,TGTGCCAGCAGCTTAGTGGCAGGATGTGGGTATCAGCCCCAGCATTTT
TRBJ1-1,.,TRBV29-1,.,CSVPLISGNYGYTEAFF,TGCAGCGTCCCTTTAATTAGCGGGAACTATGGCTACACTGAAGCTTTCTTT
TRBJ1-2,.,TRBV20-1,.,CSATEGGLVGNTF,TGCAGTGCCACCGAGGGGGGACTCGTTGGAAACACCTTC
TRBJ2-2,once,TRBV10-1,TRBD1,CARTQGVHTGELFF,TGCGCCAGGACCCAGGGGGTTCACACCGGGGAGCTGTTTTTT
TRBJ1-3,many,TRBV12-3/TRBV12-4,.,CASSTNANTIYF,TGTGCCAGCAGTACTAACGCGAACACCATATATTTT
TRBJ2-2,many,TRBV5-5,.,CASSLHARDTGELFF,TGTGCCAGCAGCTTGCATGCCAGAGACACCGGGGAGCTGTTTTTT
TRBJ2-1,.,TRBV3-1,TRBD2,CASSQETSGGSNEQFF,TGTGCCAGCAGCCAAGAGACTAGCGGGGGATCCAATGAGCAGTTCTTC
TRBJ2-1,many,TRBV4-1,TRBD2,CASSQDFRASGSYNEQFF,TGCGCCAGCAGCCAAGATTTTCGGGCTAGCGGGTCCTACAATGAGCAGTTCTTC
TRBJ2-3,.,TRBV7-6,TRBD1,CASSSQAGQGSDAQYF,TGTGCCAGCAGCTCACAGGCGGGACAGGGCTCAGATGCGCAGTATTTT
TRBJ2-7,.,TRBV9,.,CASSVGPYYEQYF,TGTGCCAGCAGCGTAGGTCCCTACTACGAGCAGTACTTC
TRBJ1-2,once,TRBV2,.,CASSEARGNYGYTF,TGTGCCAGCAGTGAAGCAAGGGGTAACTATGGCTACACCTTC
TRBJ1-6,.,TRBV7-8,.,CASSLKGQGLNNSPLHF,TGTGCCAGCAGCTTAAAAGGGCAGGGGTTAAATAATTCACCCCTCCACTTT
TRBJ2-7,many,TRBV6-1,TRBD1,CASTPTGAYEQYF,TGTGCCAGCACCCCAACAGGGGCCTACGAGCAGTACTTC
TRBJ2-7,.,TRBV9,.,CASSVAGRTEQYF,TGTGCCAGCAGCGTAGCAGGTCGTACGGAGCAGTACTTC
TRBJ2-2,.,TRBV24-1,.,CATSDPGPGELFF,TGTGCCACCAGTGACCCGGGTCCCGGGGAGCTGTTTTTT
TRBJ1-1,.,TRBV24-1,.,CATSDQGRMNTEAFF,TGTGCCACCAGTGATCAGGGCAGGATGAACACTGAAGCTTTCTTT
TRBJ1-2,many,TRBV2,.,CASSESAYGYTF,TGTGCCAGCAGTGAATCGGCCTATGGCTACACCTTC